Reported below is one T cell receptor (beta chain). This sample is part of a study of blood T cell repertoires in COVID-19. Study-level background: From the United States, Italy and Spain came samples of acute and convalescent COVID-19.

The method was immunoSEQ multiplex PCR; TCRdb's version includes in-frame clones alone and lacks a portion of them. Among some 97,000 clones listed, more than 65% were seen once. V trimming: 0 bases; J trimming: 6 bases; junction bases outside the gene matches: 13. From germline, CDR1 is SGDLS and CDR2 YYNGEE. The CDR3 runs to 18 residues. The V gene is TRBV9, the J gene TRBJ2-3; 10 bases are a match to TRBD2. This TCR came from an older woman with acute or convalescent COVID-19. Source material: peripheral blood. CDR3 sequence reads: CASSVAVRLAGEEDTQYF. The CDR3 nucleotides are TGTGCCAGCAGCGTAGCGGTGAGGCTAGCGGGGGAGGAGGATACGCAGTATTTT.